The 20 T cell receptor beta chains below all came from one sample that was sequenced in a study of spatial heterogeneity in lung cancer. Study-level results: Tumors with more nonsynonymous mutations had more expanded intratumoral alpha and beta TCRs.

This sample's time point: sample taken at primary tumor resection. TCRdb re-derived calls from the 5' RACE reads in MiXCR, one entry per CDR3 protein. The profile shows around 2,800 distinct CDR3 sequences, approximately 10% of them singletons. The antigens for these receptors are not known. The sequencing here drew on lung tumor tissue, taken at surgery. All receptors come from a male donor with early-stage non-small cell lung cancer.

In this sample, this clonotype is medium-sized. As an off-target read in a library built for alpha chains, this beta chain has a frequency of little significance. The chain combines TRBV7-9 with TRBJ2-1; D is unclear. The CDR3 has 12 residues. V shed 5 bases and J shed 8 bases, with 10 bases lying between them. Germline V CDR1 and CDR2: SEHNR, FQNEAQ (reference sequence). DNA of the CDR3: TGTGCCAGCAGCCCCCGGGCCGATGAGCAGTTCTTC. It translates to CASSPRADEQFF.

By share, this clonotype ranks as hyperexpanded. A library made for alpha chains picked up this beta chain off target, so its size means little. The CDR3 loop is CASSLTGGARNQPQHF. CDR3 nucleotide sequence: TGTGCCAGCAGTTTAACAGGGGGCGCGAGGAATCAGCCCCAGCATTTT. This sequence joins TRBV6-5 and TRBJ1-5; 9 bases line up with TRBD1. The CDR3 runs to 16 residues. Trimming removed 4 bases from V and 4 bases from J; junction bases left unmatched: 8. Germline assignment: CDR1 MNHEY and CDR2 SVGAGI.

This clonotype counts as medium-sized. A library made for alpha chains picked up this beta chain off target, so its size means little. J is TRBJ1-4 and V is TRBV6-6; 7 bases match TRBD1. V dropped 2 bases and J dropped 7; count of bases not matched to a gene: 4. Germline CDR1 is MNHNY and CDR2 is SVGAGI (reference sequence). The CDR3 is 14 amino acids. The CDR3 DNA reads TGTGCCAGCAGTTACGGTCAGGGGGGTGAAAAACTGTTTTTT. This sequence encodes CASSYGQGGEKLFF.

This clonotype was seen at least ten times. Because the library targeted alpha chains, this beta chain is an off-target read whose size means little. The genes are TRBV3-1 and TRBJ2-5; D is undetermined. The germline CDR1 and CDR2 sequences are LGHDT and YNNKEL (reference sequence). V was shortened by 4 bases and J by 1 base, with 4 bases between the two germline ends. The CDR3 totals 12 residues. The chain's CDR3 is CASSLGQETQYF. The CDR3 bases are TGTGCCAGCAGCCTCGGCCAAGAGACCCAGTACTTC.

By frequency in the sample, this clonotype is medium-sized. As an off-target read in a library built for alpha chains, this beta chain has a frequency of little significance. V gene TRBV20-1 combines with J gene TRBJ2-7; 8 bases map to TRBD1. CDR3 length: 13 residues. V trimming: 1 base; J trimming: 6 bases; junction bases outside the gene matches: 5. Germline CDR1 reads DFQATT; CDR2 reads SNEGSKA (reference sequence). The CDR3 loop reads CSARGNRGFEQYF. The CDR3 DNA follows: TGCAGTGCTAGAGGAAACAGGGGGTTCGAGCAGTACTTC.

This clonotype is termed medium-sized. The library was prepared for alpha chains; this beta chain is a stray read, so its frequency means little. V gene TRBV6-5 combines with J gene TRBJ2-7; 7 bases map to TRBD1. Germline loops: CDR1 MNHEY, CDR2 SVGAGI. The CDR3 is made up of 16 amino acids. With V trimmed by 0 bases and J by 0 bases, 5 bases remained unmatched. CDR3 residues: CASSYSAAGGSYEQYF. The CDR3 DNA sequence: TGTGCCAGCAGTTACTCTGCGGCAGGGGGCTCCTACGAGCAGTACTTC.

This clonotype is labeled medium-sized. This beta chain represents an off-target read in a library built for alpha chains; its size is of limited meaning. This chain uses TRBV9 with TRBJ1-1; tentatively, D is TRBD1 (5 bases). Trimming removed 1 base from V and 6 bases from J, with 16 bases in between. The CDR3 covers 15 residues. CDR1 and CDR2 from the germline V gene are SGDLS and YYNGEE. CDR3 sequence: CASSVNSRGPSEAFF. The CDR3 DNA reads TGTGCCAGCAGCGTAAATAGTCGGGGACCGTCTGAAGCTTTCTTT.

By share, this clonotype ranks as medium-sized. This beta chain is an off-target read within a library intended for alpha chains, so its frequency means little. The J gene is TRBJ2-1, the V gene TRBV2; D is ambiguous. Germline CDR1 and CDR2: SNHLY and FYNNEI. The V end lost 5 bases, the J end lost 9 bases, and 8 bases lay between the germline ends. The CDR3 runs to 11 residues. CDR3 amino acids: CASSPPSEQFF. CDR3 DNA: TGTGCCAGCAGTCCCCCCAGTGAGCAGTTCTTC.

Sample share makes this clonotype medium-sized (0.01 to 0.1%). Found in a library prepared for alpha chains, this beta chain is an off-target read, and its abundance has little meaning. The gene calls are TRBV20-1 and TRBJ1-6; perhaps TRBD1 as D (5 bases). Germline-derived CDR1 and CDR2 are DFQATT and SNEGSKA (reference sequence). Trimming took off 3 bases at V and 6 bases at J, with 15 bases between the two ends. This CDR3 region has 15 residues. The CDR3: CSASDEAGFNSPLHF. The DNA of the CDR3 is TGCAGTGCTAGCGATGAAGCAGGGTTTAATTCACCCCTCCACTTT.

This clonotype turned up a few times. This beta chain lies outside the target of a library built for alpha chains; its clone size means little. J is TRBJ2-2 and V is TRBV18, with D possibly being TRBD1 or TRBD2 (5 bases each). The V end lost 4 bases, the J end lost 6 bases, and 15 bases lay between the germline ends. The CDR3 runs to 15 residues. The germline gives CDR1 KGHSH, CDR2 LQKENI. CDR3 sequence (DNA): TGTGCCAGCTCACAGGGACCCTCGGGATCCGGGGAGCTGTTTTTT. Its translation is CASSQGPSGSGELFF.

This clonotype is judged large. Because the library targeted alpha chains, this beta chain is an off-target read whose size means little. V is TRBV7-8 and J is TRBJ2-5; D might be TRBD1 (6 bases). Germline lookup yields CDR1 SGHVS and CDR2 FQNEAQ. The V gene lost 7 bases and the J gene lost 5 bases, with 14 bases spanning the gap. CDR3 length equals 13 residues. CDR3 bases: TGTGCCAGCAACCCAGCACAGGGCGAGACCCAGTACTTC. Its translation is CASNPAQGETQYF.

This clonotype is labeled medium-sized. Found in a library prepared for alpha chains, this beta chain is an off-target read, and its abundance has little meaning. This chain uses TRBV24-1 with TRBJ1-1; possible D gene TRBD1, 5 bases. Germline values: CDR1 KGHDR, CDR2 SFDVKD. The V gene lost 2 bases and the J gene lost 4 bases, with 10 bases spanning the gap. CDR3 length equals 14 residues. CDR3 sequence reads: CATSDSRGATEAFF. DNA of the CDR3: TGTGCCACCAGTGATTCCCGAGGGGCCACTGAAGCTTTCTTT.

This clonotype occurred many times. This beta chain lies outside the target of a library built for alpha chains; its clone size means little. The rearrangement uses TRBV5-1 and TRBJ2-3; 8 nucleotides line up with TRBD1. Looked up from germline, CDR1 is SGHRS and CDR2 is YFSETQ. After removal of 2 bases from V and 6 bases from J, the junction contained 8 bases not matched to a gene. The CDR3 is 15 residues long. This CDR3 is CASSFGQGLSDTQYF. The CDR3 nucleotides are TGCGCCAGCAGCTTCGGACAGGGCTTGTCCGATACGCAGTATTTT. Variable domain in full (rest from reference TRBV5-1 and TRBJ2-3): KAGVTQTPRYLIKTRGQQVTLSCSPISGHRSVSWYQQTPGQGLQFLFEYFSETQRNKGNFPGRFSGRQFSNSRSEMNVSTLELGDSALYLCASSFGQGLSDTQYFGPGTRLTVL.

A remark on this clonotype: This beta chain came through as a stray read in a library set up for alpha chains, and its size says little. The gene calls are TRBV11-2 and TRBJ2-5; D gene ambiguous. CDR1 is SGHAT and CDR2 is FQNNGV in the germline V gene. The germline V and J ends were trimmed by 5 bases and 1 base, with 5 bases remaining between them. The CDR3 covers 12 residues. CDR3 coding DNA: TGTGCCAGCAGCCCGGCCCAAGAGACCCAGTACTTC. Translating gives CASSPAQETQYF.

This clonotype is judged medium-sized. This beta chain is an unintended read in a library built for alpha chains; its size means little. CDR3 DNA sequence: TGTGCCAGCAGTCGGGTGGGTGAAGCTTTCTTT. As protein: CASSRVGEAFF. This chain connects TRBV3-1 to TRBJ1-1; D not certain. This CDR3 comprises 11 residues. Germline V lookup: CDR1 LGHDT, CDR2 YNNKEL (reference sequence). Trimming stripped 6 bases from V and 7 bases from J, with 9 bases between.

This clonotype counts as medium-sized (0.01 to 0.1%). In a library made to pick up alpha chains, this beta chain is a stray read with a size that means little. CDR3 bases: TGTGCCAGTAGTATAGGCAGTGGGGTAGCCAAAAACATTCAGTACTTC. Protein: CASSIGSGVAKNIQYF. The chain has TRBV19 and TRBJ2-4; D unresolved. The CDR3 runs to 16 residues. V lost 1 base and J 0 bases, leaving 10 bases between the germline ends. The germline V gene has CDR1 LNHDA and CDR2 SQIVND (reference sequence).

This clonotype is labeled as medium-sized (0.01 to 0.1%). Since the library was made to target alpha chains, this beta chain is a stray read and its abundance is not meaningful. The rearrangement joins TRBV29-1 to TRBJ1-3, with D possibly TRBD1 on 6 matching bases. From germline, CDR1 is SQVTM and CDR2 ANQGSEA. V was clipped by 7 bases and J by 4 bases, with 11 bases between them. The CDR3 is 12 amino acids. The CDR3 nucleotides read TGCAGCGCAGGGACATCAGGAAACACCATATATTTT. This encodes CSAGTSGNTIYF.

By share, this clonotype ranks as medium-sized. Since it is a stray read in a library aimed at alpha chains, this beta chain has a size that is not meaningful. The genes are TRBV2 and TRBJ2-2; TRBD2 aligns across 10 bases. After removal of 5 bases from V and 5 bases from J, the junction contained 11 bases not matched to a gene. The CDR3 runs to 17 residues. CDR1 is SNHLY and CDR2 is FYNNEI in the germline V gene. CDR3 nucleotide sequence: TGTGCCAGCAGTCCAGGGAGCGGGAGGGCCGGAACCGGGGAGCTGTTTTTT. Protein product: CASSPGSGRAGTGELFF.

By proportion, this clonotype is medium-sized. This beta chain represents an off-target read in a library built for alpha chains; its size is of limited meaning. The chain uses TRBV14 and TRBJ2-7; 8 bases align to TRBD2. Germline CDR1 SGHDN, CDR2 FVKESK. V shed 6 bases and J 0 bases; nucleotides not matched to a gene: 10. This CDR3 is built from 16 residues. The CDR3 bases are TGTGCCAGCAGTACGATCGGAGCGGGAGCCTCCTACGAGCAGTACTTC. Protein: CASSTIGAGASYEQYF.

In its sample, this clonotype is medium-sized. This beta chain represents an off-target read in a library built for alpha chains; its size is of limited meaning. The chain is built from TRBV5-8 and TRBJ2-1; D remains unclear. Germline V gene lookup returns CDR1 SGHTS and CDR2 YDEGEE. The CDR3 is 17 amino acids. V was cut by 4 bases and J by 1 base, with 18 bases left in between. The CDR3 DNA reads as TGTGCCAGCAGCCCAAAGCTACACCCTTGGTCCTACAATGAGCAGTTCTTC. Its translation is CASSPKLHPWSYNEQFF.